This TCR beta chain was sequenced for a study of T cells in Graves' hyperthyroidism and ophthalmopathy. Amplified regions were TCR beta CDR3 sequences from RNA transcripts. The TCR CDR3 was amplified in a first-round RT-PCR using the HTBI primer set. TCRdb used MiXCR to reprocess the multiplex PCR reads, holding one entry per CDR3 protein. The sample has about 620,000 distinct CDR3 sequences, roughly 16% seen once. This CDR3 contains 13 residues. Germline CDR1 MNHEY, CDR2 SVGAGI. Trimming cost V 5 bases and J 2 bases, with 9 bases left between them. The V and J genes are TRBV6-5 and TRBJ1-2; no clear D gene. This TCR was sampled from a woman aged 25-40 years with Graves' hyperthyroidism. The material sequenced was blood. CDR3 DNA: TGTGCCAGCAGTCTACAGAAGAACTATGGCTACACCTTC. Protein sequence: CASSLQKNYGYTF.